This is a list of T cell receptor beta chains from one sample in a study of identical twins. TCRdb re-called the 5' RACE reads with MiXCR, one entry per CDR3 protein. Found here are 200,000 to 300,000 distinct CDR3 sequences, about 10% of them singletons; the top ten hold 9% to 10%. The sequencing input was memory T cells sorted from blood. Every receptor here comes from a man aged 50 to 59 in good health. CDR3s include the opening cysteine and the closing phenylalanine or tryptophan. A D gene is named only where the DNA matches it firmly. The size field is filled for only some rows; it gives once, few, many or a size class.

j_call d_call v_call clone_size cdr3_nt cdr3_aa
TRBJ2-7 TRBD1 TRBV5-1 few TGCGCCATGCCTGACAGGGCGGACTCCTACGAGCAGTACTTC CAMPDRADSYEQYF
TRBJ2-7 TRBD1 TRBV7-2 NA TGTGCCAGCAGCACCGGACAGGGTCGTTACGAGCAGTACTTC CASSTGQGRYEQYF
TRBJ1-3 NA TRBV7-2 few TGTGCCAGCAGCTACGGGACTCCTGGAAACACCATATATTTT CASSYGTPGNTIYF
TRBJ1-1 NA TRBV3-1 NA TGTGCCAGCCGAAGCGGGACATTTATGAACACTGAAGCTTTCTTT CASRSGTFMNTEAFF
TRBJ1-3 NA TRBV7-9 many TGTGCCAGCAGCGGAGGGGGACAATACTATACTGGAAACACCATATATTTT CASSGGGQYYTGNTIYF
TRBJ1-6 NA TRBV20-1 few TGCAGTGCTGGACCCCCAGGGCCCGGCTCCTATAATTCACCCCTCCACTTT CSAGPPGPGSYNSPLHF
TRBJ1-5 TRBD1 TRBV7-9 few TGTGCCAGCAGCACACAGGGGGCGCAGGGCAATCAGCCCCAGCATTTT CASSTQGAQGNQPQHF
TRBJ1-4 TRBD1 TRBV20-1 many TGCAGTGGGGCGGACAGGGGTAGAGGTGAAAAACTGTTTTTT CSGADRGRGEKLFF
TRBJ2-3 NA TRBV5-6 few TGTGCCAGCAGCCGCCCCAGAAGCACAGATACGCAGTATTTT CASSRPRSTDTQYF
TRBJ1-4 NA TRBV20-1 few TGCAGTGCTAGAGATGGGAGGGACCTGTTTTTT CSARDGRDLFF
TRBJ2-1 TRBD2 TRBV20-1 NA TGCAGTGCTAAGACTAGCGGGAGGGGTAATGAGCAGTTCTTC CSAKTSGRGNEQFF
TRBJ1-6 NA TRBV6-1 many TGTGCCAGCCACGGACAGAAGAATTCACCCCTCCACTTT CASHGQKNSPLHF
TRBJ1-2 TRBD1 TRBV7-2 many TGTGCCAGCAGCCAAGGGGGCGTCTACACCTTC CASSQGGVYTF
TRBJ1-3 NA TRBV12-3/TRBV12-4 NA TGTGCCAGCAGTTTTCGGGGAAACACCATATATTTT CASSFRGNTIYF
TRBJ2-7 NA TRBV19 few TGTGCCAGTAGTATAAGGACGGCCGACTCCTACGAGCAGTACTTC CASSIRTADSYEQYF
TRBJ2-3 TRBD2 TRBV7-3 few TGTGCCAGCAGCTTAAGGCCTAGCGGCCTCTGGAGGGATACGCAGTATTTT CASSLRPSGLWRDTQYF
TRBJ2-1 TRBD1 TRBV28 many TGTGCCAGCAGTTCCGCCCGACAGGGCGCTTACAATGAGCAGTTCTTC CASSSARQGAYNEQFF
TRBJ1-4 NA TRBV4-3 few TGCGCCAGCAGCCAAGAAGTGCAAGGGGGGTCCGAAAAACTGTTTTTT CASSQEVQGGSEKLFF
TRBJ2-1 NA TRBV5-1 many TGCGCCAGTAACCCGAAGGACTCTCCCCGGAGCGAGCAGTTCTTC CASNPKDSPRSEQFF
TRBJ2-5 TRBD2 TRBV20-1 many TGCAGTGCTAGAGGACTAGCGGGGCGAGGGTCGGAGACCCAGTACTTC CSARGLAGRGSETQYF
TRBJ2-7 NA TRBV10-3 many TGTGCCATCAGTGAAGGTGGAGGCCTGGGGGAGCAGTACTTC CAISEGGGLGEQYF
TRBJ2-4 TRBD1 TRBV6-2/TRBV6-3 NA TGTGCCAGCAGTAGCATCCCCGGGACAGTAAAAAACATTCAGTACTTC CASSSIPGTVKNIQYF
TRBJ2-3 NA TRBV4-1 few TGCGCCAGCAGCCAAGAGGTAGGAACGCAGTATTTT CASSQEVGTQYF
TRBJ2-3 TRBD2 TRBV27 many TGTGCCAGCAGTTTACGACTAGCGGGAGGAGGCTATACGCAGTATTTT CASSLRLAGGGYTQYF
TRBJ2-5 NA TRBV6-2/TRBV6-3 NA TGTGCCAGCAGTTACAGCGGGTATGGAGAGACCCAGTACTTC CASSYSGYGETQYF
TRBJ1-1 TRBD1 TRBV5-1 few TGCGCCAGCAGTCATGGACAGGGGAGGAACACTGAAGCTTTCTTT CASSHGQGRNTEAFF
TRBJ2-3 TRBD2 TRBV5-1 many TGCGCCAGCAGCTTGTCTAGCGGTTTGGCAGATACGCAGTATTTT CASSLSSGLADTQYF
TRBJ2-4 NA TRBV18 NA TGTGCCAGCTCAAGGGGTCCGGGAGAGCTGGCCAAAAACATTCAGTACTTC CASSRGPGELAKNIQYF
TRBJ2-2 NA TRBV7-9 few TGTGCCAGCAGCTTGGGGGCGGTCGGGGAGCTGTTTTTT CASSLGAVGELFF
TRBJ2-1 TRBD2 TRBV5-1 many TGCGCCAGCAGCTGGACTAGCGGGCGCGCGAATGAGCAGTTCTTC CASSWTSGRANEQFF
TRBJ1-4 NA TRBV3-1 few TGTGCCAGCAGCGAAAAACGCCGAGGCTCGACTAATGAAAAACTGTTTTTT CASSEKRRGSTNEKLFF
TRBJ2-2 NA TRBV24-1 NA TGTGCCACCAGTGATGTCCGTCTAGGGGTGAGAGGTGGCACCGGGGAGCTGTTTTTT CATSDVRLGVRGGTGELFF
TRBJ1-2 TRBD1 TRBV6-1 many TGTGCCAGCGACCGGGACAGAAACTATGGCTACACCTTC CASDRDRNYGYTF
TRBJ2-7 TRBD1 TRBV5-6 many TGTGCCAGCAGCTTGGTGGACAGGGGTTCCGAGCAGTACTTC CASSLVDRGSEQYF
TRBJ2-1 NA TRBV6-5 many TGTGCCAGCAGTTACTCTTCCGGCCTAACTTACAATGAGCAGTTCTTC CASSYSSGLTYNEQFF
TRBJ1-1 TRBD1 TRBV2 many TGTGCCAGCAGTCGACAGGGAGGAGGGACTGAAGCTTTCTTT CASSRQGGGTEAFF
TRBJ1-1 TRBD1 TRBV9 NA TGTGCCAGCAGCGTAGAAGAAGGACAGGGAAGAGCTTTCTTT CASSVEEGQGRAFF
TRBJ2-2 TRBD2 TRBV6-1 many TGTGCCAGCAGGAGCGGGAGGAACACCGGGGAGCTGTTTTTT CASRSGRNTGELFF
TRBJ2-1 TRBD1 TRBV7-9 few TGTGCCAGCAGCTCCCGGGACAGGGGGAGAATCTACAATGAGCAGTTCTTC CASSSRDRGRIYNEQFF